What follows are 6 T cell receptor beta chains derived from one specimen sequenced in a study of blood T cell repertoires in COVID-19. The data were produced by immunoSEQ multiplex PCR, yet TCRdb's version contains in-frame clones alone and is incomplete. This sample yields about 280,000 clones, of which roughly 87% are seen a single time; approximately 5.7% belongs to the top ten. Sequenced sample: PBMCs or T cells enriched from blood (not recorded which). Source of these receptors: a woman aged 40 to 55 who had recovered from COVID-19.

The chain is built from TRBV28 and TRBJ1-3; 8 positions match TRBD1. Germline CDR1 MDHEN, CDR2 SYDVKM. The CDR3 consists of 15 residues. After removal of 8 bases from V and 0 bases from J, the junction contained 6 bases not matched to a gene. CDR3 sequence reads: CASGGQVNSGNTIYF. The CDR3 DNA sequence: TGTGCCAGCGGGGGACAGGTGAACTCTGGAAACACCATATATTTT.

The chain has TRBV5-1 and TRBJ2-5; no firm D call. Trimming pared 5 bases from V and 0 bases from J, leaving 5 bases between. Germline V gene lookup returns CDR1 SGHRS and CDR2 YFSETQ. The CDR3 is 12 amino acids. CDR3 sequence (DNA): TGCGCCAGCAGTCAAAACCAAGAGACCCAGTACTTC. Translated, it gives CASSQNQETQYF.

The chain carries TRBV7-2 and TRBJ2-1; 11 bases map to TRBD2. V gave up 5 bases and J gave up 9 bases; unmatched junction bases: 9. Germline loops: CDR1 SGHTA, CDR2 FQGNSA. This CDR3 contains 15 residues. The CDR3 nucleotides are TGTGCCAGCAGCCGCCCCGGGACTAGCGGCGCTGAGCAGTTCTTC. It is translated as CASSRPGTSGAEQFF.

The chain uses TRBV19 and TRBJ1-2; 11 bases align to TRBD1. Trimming removed 6 bases from V and 4 bases from J; junction bases left unmatched: 10. The CDR3 is 16 residues long. The germline gives CDR1 LNHDA, CDR2 SQIVND (reference sequence). CDR3 region: CASSTGTGGLGYGYTF. CDR3 DNA sequence: TGTGCCAGTAGCACCGGGACAGGGGGTCTTGGCTATGGCTACACCTTC.

The chain carries TRBV24-1 and TRBJ2-3; D possibly corresponds to TRBD1 (7 bases). Germline V gene lookup returns CDR1 KGHDR and CDR2 SFDVKD. There are 16 residues in the CDR3. Trimming removed 7 bases from V and 6 bases from J, with 22 bases in between. This CDR3 reads CATSPSEGASGDTQYF. The CDR3 region has the DNA TGTGCCACCAGCCCCTCGGAGGGGGCCAGTGGTGATACGCAGTATTTT.

J is TRBJ2-7 and V is TRBV25-1; TRBD1 matches 7 bases. CDR1 and CDR2 from the germline V gene are MGHDK and SYGVNS. The CDR3 loop spans 16 amino acids. V shed 4 bases, J shed 0 bases, and the junction held 9 bases outside the gene matches. The CDR3, as DNA: TGTGCCAGCAGTGGGTTCGACAGGGCGAGCTCCTACGAGCAGTACTTC. As protein: CASSGFDRASSYEQYF.